The clone carrying this T cell receptor beta chain was found many times. Its antigen is unknown. V was cut by 6 bases and J by 4 bases, with 15 bases left in between. The CDR3 spans 14 residues. This specimen comes from a study of T cell repertoires in cytomegalovirus infection. The wider study: Indicated by public TCR beta signatures were CMV infection and matching HLA type.

Study-level results: In two of eight donors, the top clonotype was HLA-C-restricted CMV-specific. Summed frequency of shared TCR beta families picked out CMV carriers who also had the relevant HLA.

TCRdb re-analysed the reads in MiXCR, keeping a single row per CDR3 protein. The sample records fewer than 350,000 distinct CDR3 sequences, about a sixth being singletons. The origin of this receptor is a human donor in good health (CMV status not recorded). Some clones in this sample may be carry-over from other donors' samples. This chain connects TRBV12-3 or TRBV12-4 to TRBJ1-2; D gene unclear. The sample taken for sequencing was PBMCs. Here the CDR3 DNA reads TGTGCCAGCAGCCCTCCGTTCTTAACCTATGGCTACACCTTC. Its translation is CASSPPFLTYGYTF.